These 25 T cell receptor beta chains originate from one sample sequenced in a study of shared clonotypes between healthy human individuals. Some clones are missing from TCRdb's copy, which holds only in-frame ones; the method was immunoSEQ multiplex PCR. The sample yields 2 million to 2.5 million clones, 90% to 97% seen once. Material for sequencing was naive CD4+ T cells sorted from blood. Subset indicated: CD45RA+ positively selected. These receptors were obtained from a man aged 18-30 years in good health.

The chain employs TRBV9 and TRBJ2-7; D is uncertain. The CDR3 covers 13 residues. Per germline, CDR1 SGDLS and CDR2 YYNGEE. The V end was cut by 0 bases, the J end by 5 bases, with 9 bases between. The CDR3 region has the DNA TGTGCCAGCAGCGTAGGCCTAAAGGACGAGCAGTACTTC. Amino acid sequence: CASSVGLKDEQYF.

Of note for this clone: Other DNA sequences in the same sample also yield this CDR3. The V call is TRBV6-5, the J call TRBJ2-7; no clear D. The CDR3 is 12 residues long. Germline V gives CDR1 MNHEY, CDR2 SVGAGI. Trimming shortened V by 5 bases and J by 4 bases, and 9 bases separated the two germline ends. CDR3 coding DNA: TGTGCCAGCAGTCCGGACCGATACGAGCAGTACTTC. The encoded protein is CASSPDRYEQYF.

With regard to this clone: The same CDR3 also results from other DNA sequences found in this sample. CDR3 DNA sequence: TGTGCCAGCAGCGTCGGACAGAGCACAGATACGCAGTATTTT. It translates to CASSVGQSTDTQYF. V and J are TRBV9 and TRBJ2-3; D may be TRBD1 (6 bases). The CDR3 loop spans 14 amino acids. Trimming removed 2 bases at V and 0 bases at J, with 7 bases between. Germline V gene data show CDR1 as SGDLS and CDR2 as YYNGEE. The entire variable domain, with the rest obtained from reference TRBV9 and TRBJ2-3, is as follows: DSGVTQTPKHLITATGQRVTLRCSPRSGDLSVYWYQQSLDQGLQFLIQYYNGEERAKGNILERFSAQQFPDLHSELNLSSLELGDSALYFCASSVGQSTDTQYFGPGTRLTVL.

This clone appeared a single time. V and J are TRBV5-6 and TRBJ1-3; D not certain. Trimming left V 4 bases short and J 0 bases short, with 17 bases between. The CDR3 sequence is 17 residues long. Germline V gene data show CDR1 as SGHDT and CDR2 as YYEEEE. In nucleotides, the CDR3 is TGTGCCAGCAGCCCGGGAACCGGCACGCTCTCTGGAAACACCATATATTTT. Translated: CASSPGTGTLSGNTIYF.

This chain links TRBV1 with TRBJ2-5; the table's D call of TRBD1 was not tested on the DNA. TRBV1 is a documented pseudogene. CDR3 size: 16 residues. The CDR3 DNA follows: TGCACCAGCAGCCAAGAGGGTCCAGGTCCTTGGGAGACCCAGTACTTC. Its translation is CTSSQEGPGPWETQYF.

The CDR3 here is CASSTLTSGSPDTQYF. In DNA, the CDR3 is TGCGCCAGCAGCACTCTGACTAGCGGGAGTCCTGATACGCAGTATTTT. The chain combines TRBV5-1 with TRBJ2-3; 12 bases fit TRBD2. V dropped 4 bases and J dropped 6; count of bases not matched to a gene: 9. Germline V gene sequence: CDR1 SGHRS, CDR2 YFSETQ. There are 16 residues in the CDR3.

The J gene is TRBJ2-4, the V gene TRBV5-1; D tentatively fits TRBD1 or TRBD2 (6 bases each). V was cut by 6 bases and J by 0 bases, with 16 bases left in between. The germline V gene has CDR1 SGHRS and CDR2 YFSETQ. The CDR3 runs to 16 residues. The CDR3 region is CASNSDRRGAKNIQYF. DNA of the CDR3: TGCGCCAGCAATTCCGACAGGCGGGGAGCCAAAAACATTCAGTACTTC.

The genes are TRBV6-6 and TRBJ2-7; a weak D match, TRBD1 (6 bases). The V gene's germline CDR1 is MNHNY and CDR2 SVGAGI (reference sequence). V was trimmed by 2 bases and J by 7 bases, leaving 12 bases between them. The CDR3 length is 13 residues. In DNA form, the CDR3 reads TGTGCCAGCAGTTACAAGACAGGAGGAGAGCAGTACTTC. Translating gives CASSYKTGGEQYF.

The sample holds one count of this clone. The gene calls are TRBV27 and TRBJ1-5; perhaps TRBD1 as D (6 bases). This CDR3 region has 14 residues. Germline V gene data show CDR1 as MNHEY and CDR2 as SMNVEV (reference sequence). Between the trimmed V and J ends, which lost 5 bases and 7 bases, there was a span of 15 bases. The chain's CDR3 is CASSKTGFRQPQHF. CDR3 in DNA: TGTGCCAGCAGTAAAACAGGGTTTAGACAGCCCCAGCATTTT.

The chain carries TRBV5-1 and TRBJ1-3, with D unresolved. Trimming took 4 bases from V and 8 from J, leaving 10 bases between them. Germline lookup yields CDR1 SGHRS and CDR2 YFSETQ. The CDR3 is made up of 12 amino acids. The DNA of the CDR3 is TGCGCCAGCAGCCCCGGACGTGACACCATATATTTT. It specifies CASSPGRDTIYF.

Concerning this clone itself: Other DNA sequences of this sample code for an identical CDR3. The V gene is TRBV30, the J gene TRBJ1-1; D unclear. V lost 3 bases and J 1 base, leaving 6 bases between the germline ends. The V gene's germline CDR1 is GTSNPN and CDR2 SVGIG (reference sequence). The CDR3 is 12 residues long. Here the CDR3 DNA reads TGTGCCTGGAGCCCGGGGAACACTGAAGCTTTCTTT. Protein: CAWSPGNTEAFF.

The chain's CDR3 is CASKRTRGYTF. Here the CDR3 DNA reads TGTGCCAGCAAAAGGACGAGGGGCTACACCTTC. The chain joins TRBV7-9 to TRBJ1-2; D not resolved. The germline CDR1 and CDR2 sequences are SEHNR and FQNEAQ (reference sequence). The CDR3 extends over 11 amino acids. Trimming took off 7 bases at V and 8 bases at J, with 11 bases between the two ends.

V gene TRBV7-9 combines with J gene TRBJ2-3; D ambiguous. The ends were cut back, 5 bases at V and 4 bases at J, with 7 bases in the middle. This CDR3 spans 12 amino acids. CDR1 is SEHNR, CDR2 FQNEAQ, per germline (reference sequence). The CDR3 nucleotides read TGTGCCAGCAGCGCCCTAGCAGATACGCAGTATTTT. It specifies CASSALADTQYF.

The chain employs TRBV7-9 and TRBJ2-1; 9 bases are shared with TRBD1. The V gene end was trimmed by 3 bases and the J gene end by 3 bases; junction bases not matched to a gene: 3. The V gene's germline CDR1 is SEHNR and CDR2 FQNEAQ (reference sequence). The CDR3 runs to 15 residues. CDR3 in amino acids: CASSFGTGFYNEQFF. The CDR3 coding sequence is TGTGCCAGCAGCTTTGGGACAGGGTTCTACAATGAGCAGTTCTTC.

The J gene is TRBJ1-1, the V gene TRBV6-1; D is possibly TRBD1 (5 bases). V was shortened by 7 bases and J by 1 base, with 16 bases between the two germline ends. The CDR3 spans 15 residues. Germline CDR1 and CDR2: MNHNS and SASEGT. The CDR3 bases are TGTGCCAGCAAAGGGACCGGGTTGTGGAACACTGAAGCTTTCTTT. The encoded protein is CASKGTGLWNTEAFF.

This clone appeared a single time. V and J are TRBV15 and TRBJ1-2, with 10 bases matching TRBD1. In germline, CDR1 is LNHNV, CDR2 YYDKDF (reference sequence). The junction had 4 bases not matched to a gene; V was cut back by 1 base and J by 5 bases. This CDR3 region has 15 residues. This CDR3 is CATSRGTGGGYGYTF. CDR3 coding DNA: TGTGCCACCAGCAGAGGGACAGGGGGAGGGTATGGCTACACCTTC.

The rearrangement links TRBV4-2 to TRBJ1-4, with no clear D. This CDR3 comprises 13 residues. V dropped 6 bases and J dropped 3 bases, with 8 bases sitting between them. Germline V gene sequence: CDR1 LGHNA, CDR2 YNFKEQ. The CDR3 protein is CASRRESNEKLFF. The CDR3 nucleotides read TGTGCCAGCAGGCGGGAGTCTAATGAAAAACTGTTTTTT.

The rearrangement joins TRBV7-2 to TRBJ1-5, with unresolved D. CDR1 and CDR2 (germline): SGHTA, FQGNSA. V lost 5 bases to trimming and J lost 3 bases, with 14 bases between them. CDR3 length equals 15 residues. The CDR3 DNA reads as TGTGCCAGCAGCCCCGACACCCCACCCAATCAGCCCCAGCATTTT. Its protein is CASSPDTPPNQPQHF.

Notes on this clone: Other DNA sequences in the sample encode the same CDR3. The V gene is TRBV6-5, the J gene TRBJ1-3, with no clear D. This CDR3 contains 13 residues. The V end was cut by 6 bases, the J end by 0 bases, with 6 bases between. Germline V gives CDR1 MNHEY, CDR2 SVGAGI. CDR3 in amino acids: CASRPSSGNTIYF. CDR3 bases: TGTGCCAGCAGACCAAGCTCTGGAAACACCATATATTTT.

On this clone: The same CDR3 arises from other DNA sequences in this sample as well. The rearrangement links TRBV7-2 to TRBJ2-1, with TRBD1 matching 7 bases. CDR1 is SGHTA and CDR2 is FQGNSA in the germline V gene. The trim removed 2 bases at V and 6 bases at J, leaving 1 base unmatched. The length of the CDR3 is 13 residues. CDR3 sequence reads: CASSLSGGNEQFF. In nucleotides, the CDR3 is TGTGCCAGCAGCTTATCAGGGGGCAATGAGCAGTTCTTC.

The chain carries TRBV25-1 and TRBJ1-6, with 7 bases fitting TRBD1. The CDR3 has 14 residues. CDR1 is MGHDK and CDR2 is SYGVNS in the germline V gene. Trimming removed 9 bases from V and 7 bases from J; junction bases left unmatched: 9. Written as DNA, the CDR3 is TGTGCCAGTGTGGGGGACAGCAAAAATTCACCCCTCCACTTT. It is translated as CASVGDSKNSPLHF.

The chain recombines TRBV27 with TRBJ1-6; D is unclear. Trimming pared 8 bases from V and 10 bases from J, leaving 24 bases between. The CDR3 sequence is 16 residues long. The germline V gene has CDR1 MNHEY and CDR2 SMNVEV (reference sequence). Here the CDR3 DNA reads TGTGCCAGCCGGAGCCCGATGTCGGAGTCCGGCTCACCCCTCCACTTT. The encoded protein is CASRSPMSESGSPLHF.

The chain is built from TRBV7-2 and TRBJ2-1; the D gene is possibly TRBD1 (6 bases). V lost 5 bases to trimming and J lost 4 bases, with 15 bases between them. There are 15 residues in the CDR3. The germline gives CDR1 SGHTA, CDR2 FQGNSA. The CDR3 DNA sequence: TGTGCCAGCAGCACCCAGGGGTGGGGATACAATGAGCAGTTCTTC. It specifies CASSTQGWGYNEQFF.

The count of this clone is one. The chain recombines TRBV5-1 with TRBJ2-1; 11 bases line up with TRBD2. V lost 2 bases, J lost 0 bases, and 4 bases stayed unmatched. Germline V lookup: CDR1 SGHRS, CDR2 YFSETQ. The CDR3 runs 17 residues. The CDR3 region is CASSFFSGRASYNEQFF. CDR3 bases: TGCGCCAGCAGCTTTTTTAGCGGGAGGGCCTCCTACAATGAGCAGTTCTTC.

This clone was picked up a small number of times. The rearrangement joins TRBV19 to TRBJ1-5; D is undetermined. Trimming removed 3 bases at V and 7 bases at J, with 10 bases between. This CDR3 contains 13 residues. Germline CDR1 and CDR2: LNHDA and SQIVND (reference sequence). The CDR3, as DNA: TGTGCCAGTAGTATTATTGTTGGGCAGCCCCAGCATTTT. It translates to CASSIIVGQPQHF.